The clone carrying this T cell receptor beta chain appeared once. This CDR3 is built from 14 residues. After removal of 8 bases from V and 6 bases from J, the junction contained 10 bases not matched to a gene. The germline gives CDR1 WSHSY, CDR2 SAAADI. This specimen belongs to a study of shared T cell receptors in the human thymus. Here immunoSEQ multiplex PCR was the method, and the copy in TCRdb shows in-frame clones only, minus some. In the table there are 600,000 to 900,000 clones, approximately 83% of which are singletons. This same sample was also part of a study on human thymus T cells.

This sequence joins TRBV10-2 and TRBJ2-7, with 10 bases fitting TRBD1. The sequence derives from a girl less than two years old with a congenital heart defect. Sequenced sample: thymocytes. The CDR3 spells CASFGGDRGSEQYF. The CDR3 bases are TGCGCCAGCTTCGGGGGGGACAGGGGATCCGAGCAGTACTTC.